Sequencing of this T cell receptor beta chain was carried out in a study of T cells in Graves' hyperthyroidism and ophthalmopathy. TCR beta CDR3 regions were amplified from RNA. The HTBI set primed first-round TCR CDR3 RT-PCR. TCRdb re-called the multiplex PCR reads with MiXCR, one entry per CDR3 protein. The sample includes approximately 530,000 distinct CDR3 sequences, roughly a sixth of them seen just once. Per the germline V gene, CDR1 is MDHEN and CDR2 is SYDVKM. V was trimmed by 3 bases and J by 0 bases, leaving 12 bases between them. The CDR3 runs 16 residues. Sequencing was carried out using blood. This sequence was found in a woman under 30 with Graves' hyperthyroidism. The V gene is TRBV28, the J gene TRBJ2-1, with D possibly being TRBD2 (5 bases). CDR3 sequence: CASSLRRLSSYNEQFF. The CDR3 coding sequence is TGTGCCAGCAGTTTGAGGAGGCTGAGCTCCTACAATGAGCAGTTCTTC.